These 25 T cell receptor beta chains share one sample of origin, sequenced in a study of cytotoxic CD8 clonotypes in ibrutinib-treated CLL. Using immunoSEQ multiplex PCR, the repertoire was profiled, and TCRdb retains in-frame clones only, with some absent. The data contain some 350,000 clones, under 70% of them seen just once; the ten biggest clones take up 5% to 6.5%. Sequenced material: PBMCs, taken after 36 months of ibrutinib treatment. The receptors come from a human donor with chronic lymphocytic leukemia.

The chain carries TRBV4-1 and TRBJ2-1, with D tentatively TRBD1 (5 bases). Germline V gives CDR1 MGHRA, CDR2 YSYEKL. The ends were cut back, 1 base at V and 5 bases at J, with 9 bases in the middle. The CDR3 runs 14 residues. In DNA form, the CDR3 reads TGCGCCAGCAGCCAAGCGGTGACAGACAATGAGCAGTTCTTC. Translating gives CASSQAVTDNEQFF.

Concerning this clone itself: This sample includes further DNA sequences coding for the same CDR3. The rearrangement uses TRBV7-9 and TRBJ2-3; unclear D gene. V gave up 4 bases and J gave up 4 bases, with 6 bases separating them. The CDR3 has 12 residues. Germline V gene lookup returns CDR1 SEHNR and CDR2 FQNEAQ (reference sequence). The CDR3 DNA follows: TGTGCCAGCAGCTCGGGTTCAGATACGCAGTATTTT. This codes for CASSSGSDTQYF. The variable domain in full, completed from reference TRBV7-9 and TRBJ2-3, reads DTGVSQNPRHKITKRGQNVTFRCDPISEHNRLYWYRQTLGQGPEFLTYFQNEAQLEKSRLLSDRFSAERPKGSFSTLEIQRTEQGDSAMYLCASSSGSDTQYFGPGTRLTVL.

The V call is TRBV28, the J call TRBJ2-7, with D possibly TRBD2 on 6 matching bases. The germline V and J ends were trimmed by 9 bases and 0 bases, with 18 bases remaining between them. Germline V gives CDR1 MDHEN, CDR2 SYDVKM. The CDR3 runs 15 residues. The DNA for the CDR3 is TGTGCCAGTACTAGCAGGGTTGGTTACTCCTACGAGCAGTACTTC. It encodes CASTSRVGYSYEQYF.

The V and J genes are TRBV28 and TRBJ1-1; D gene unclear. The V end lost 6 bases, the J end lost 5 bases, and 10 bases lay between the germline ends. There are 12 residues in the CDR3. Germline lookup yields CDR1 MDHEN and CDR2 SYDVKM. DNA for the CDR3: TGTGCCAGCAGCCCGGGTCCTACTGAAGCTTTCTTT. As protein: CASSPGPTEAFF.

The V gene is TRBV27, the J gene TRBJ2-7, with TRBD2 identical over 12 bases. Germline assignment: CDR1 MNHEY and CDR2 SMNVEV (reference sequence). J was trimmed by 6 bases and V by 4 bases; bases with no gene match: 1. CDR3 length: 13 amino acids. Written as DNA, the CDR3 is TGTGCCAGCAGTTCGGGACTAGCGGGCGAGCAGTACTTC. It translates to CASSSGLAGEQYF.

CDR3: CASSRKGPGLEPGELFF. The CDR3 DNA follows: TGTGCCAGCAGCCGAAAAGGGCCGGGACTAGAACCCGGGGAGCTGTTTTTT. This rearrangement joins TRBV4-2 to TRBJ2-2; 8 positions agree with TRBD2. Germline V gene lookup returns CDR1 LGHNA and CDR2 YNFKEQ. The length of the CDR3 is 17 residues. Germline trimming cut 4 bases from V and 6 bases from J; bases unmatched to any gene: 13.

The chain has TRBV7-2 and TRBJ2-7; TRBD1 agrees at 7 bases. This CDR3 is 15 amino acids long. J was trimmed by 4 bases and V by 0 bases; bases with no gene match: 6. Germline V gives CDR1 SGHTA, CDR2 FQGNSA. DNA for the CDR3: TGTGCCAGCAGCTTAGCAAGCCAGGGGGTGTACGAGCAGTACTTC. Translation gives CASSLASQGVYEQYF. The whole variable domain, remainder taken from reference TRBV7-2 and TRBJ2-7, is GAGVSQSPSNKVTEKGKDVELRCDPISGHTALYWYRQSLGQGLEFLIYFQGNSAPDKSGLPSDRFSAERTGGSVSTLTIQRTQQEDSAVYLCASSLASQGVYEQYFGPGTRLTVT.

Turning to this clone: At one of its ends the junction is not consistent with the germline gene, which may arise from a read error. This chain uses TRBV5-1 with TRBJ2-5, with a weak D call TRBD2 (6 bases). The CDR3 length is 16 residues. CDR1 and CDR2 (germline): SGHRS, YFSETQ. The CDR3 reads CASSLAGHLGQETQYF. As DNA, the CDR3 is TGTGCCAGCAGCTTGGCGGGGCACCTCGGCCAAGAGACCCAGTACTTC.

The chain employs TRBV27 and TRBJ2-7; 7 bases align to TRBD2. CDR1 and CDR2 from the germline V gene are MNHEY and SMNVEV (reference sequence). V was pared by 5 bases and J by 2 bases, with 6 bases of the junction left unmatched. This CDR3 contains 14 residues. CDR3 bases: TGTGCCAGCAGTACCTTGCGGGAGACCTACGAGCAGTACTTC. Protein: CASSTLRETYEQYF.

This chain connects TRBV4-1 to TRBJ2-5; D might be TRBD1 or TRBD2, each matching 5 bases. Germline V gene data show CDR1 as MGHRA and CDR2 as YSYEKL. V lost 1 base, J lost 5 bases, and 14 bases lay in between. CDR3 length: 15 amino acids. The CDR3 sequence: CASSQVRGVVETQYF. CDR3 coding DNA: TGCGCCAGCAGCCAAGTGAGAGGGGTGGTGGAGACCCAGTACTTC.

The chain employs TRBV21-1 and TRBJ1-2. TRBV21-1 is noted as a pseudogene. The CDR3 covers 15 residues. DNA of the CDR3: TGTGCCAGCACCCCCGAGACGGCCACACGCTATGGCTACACCTTC. Translation gives CASTPETATRYGYTF.

The V call is TRBV4-1, the J call TRBJ2-1; D is possibly TRBD1 (5 bases). The CDR3 is made up of 16 amino acids. V was cut by 0 bases and J by 7 bases, with 16 bases left in between. Germline CDR1 is MGHRA and CDR2 is YSYEKL. CDR3 residues: CASSQDWGLIGNEQFF. The CDR3 nucleotides are TGCGCCAGCAGCCAAGATTGGGGCCTAATAGGGAATGAGCAGTTCTTC.

The chain employs TRBV29-1 and TRBJ1-1; possibly TRBD1 for D (5 bases). Germline V gene lookup returns CDR1 SQVTM and CDR2 ANQGSEA. Trimming left V 3 bases short and J 0 bases short, with 11 bases between. The CDR3 covers 14 residues. This CDR3 reads CSVEENRLNTEAFF. CDR3 coding DNA: TGCAGCGTTGAGGAGAACAGGTTGAACACTGAAGCTTTCTTT.

The V and J genes are TRBV6-1 and TRBJ1-2; D is unclear. Germline V gene data show CDR1 as MNHNS and CDR2 as SASEGT. This CDR3 has 14 residues. Trimming stripped 0 bases from V and 2 bases from J, with 7 bases between. The CDR3 reads CASSEATRNYGYTF. The CDR3 bases are TGTGCCAGCAGTGAAGCGACGAGAAACTATGGCTACACCTTC.

The rearrangement joins TRBV5-1 to TRBJ2-2; 14 bases fit TRBD2. The CDR3 loop spans 16 amino acids. Germline values: CDR1 SGHRS, CDR2 YFSETQ. The trim removed 3 bases at V and 4 bases at J, leaving 2 bases unmatched. CDR3 DNA: TGCGCCAGCAGCTCGGGACTAGCGGGAGCCACCGGGGAGCTGTTTTTT. Protein: CASSSGLAGATGELFF.

The J gene is TRBJ1-1, the V gene TRBV28; D call uncertain. Germline CDR1 reads MDHEN; CDR2 reads SYDVKM. The CDR3 runs to 11 residues. Trimming removed 7 bases from V and 5 bases from J, with 8 bases in between. CDR3 nucleotide sequence: TGTGCCAGCAAGGAGGGAACTGAAGCTTTCTTT. This translates into CASKEGTEAFF.

The rearrangement links TRBV2 to TRBJ1-2; possible D gene TRBD1, 5 bases. The V and J ends lost 2 bases and 4 bases respectively, with 5 bases between them. The CDR3 runs 12 residues. Germline CDR1 is SNHLY and CDR2 is FYNNEI. CDR3 protein: CASSERGYGYTF. The CDR3 region has the DNA TGTGCCAGCAGTGAAAGGGGCTATGGCTACACCTTC.

The DNA of the CDR3 is TGTGCCAGCACCCCCGTGAGCAGGCTATCGGATGGCTACACCTTC. Residues: CASTPVSRLSDGYTF. This rearrangement joins TRBV6-5 to TRBJ1-2, with unresolved D. Looked up from germline, CDR1 is MNHEY and CDR2 is SVGAGI. The V gene lost 7 bases and the J gene lost 6 bases, with 21 bases spanning the gap. The CDR3 length is 15 residues.

The V and J genes are TRBV11-2 and TRBJ2-2; no firm D call. The V and J ends lost 6 bases and 0 bases respectively, with 8 bases between them. The CDR3 extends over 14 amino acids. Per the germline V gene, CDR1 is SGHAT and CDR2 is FQNNGV. The CDR3 DNA reads TGTGCCAGCAGAGACATAGCGAACACCGGGGAGCTGTTTTTT. It specifies CASRDIANTGELFF.

This chain links TRBV4-1 with TRBJ2-3; TRBD2 matches at 14 bases. The trim removed 1 base at V and 9 bases at J, leaving 9 bases unmatched. The CDR3 covers 17 residues. Germline CDR1 reads MGHRA; CDR2 reads YSYEKL. This chain's CDR3 is CASSQVFGLAGGWTQYF. CDR3 DNA: TGCGCCAGCAGCCAAGTATTCGGACTAGCGGGGGGTTGGACGCAGTATTTT.

V usage is TRBV6-1 and J usage is TRBJ2-5; no clear D. The CDR3 has 11 residues. Looked up from germline, CDR1 is MNHNS and CDR2 is SASEGT. Trimming took 5 bases from V and 4 from J, leaving 5 bases between them. The CDR3: CASSIGETQYF. CDR3 nucleotides: TGTGCCAGCAGTATCGGAGAGACCCAGTACTTC.

The CDR3, as DNA: TGCGCCAGCAGCTGGGAAACCTTGACTAGCGGGGACAATGAGCAGTTCTTC. It codes for CASSWETLTSGDNEQFF. The chain uses TRBV5-1 and TRBJ2-1, with 11 bases aligning to TRBD2. Germline lookup yields CDR1 SGHRS and CDR2 YFSETQ. The CDR3 is 17 residues long. J was trimmed by 5 bases and V by 3 bases; bases with no gene match: 10.

The count of this clone is one. V and J are TRBV27 and TRBJ1-1, with D uncertain. The CDR3 runs to 14 residues. Trimming removed 7 bases from V and 2 bases from J, with 14 bases in between. Germline lookup yields CDR1 MNHEY and CDR2 SMNVEV (reference sequence). The DNA of the CDR3 is TGTGCCAGCAAGGCCGGTGGGTATAACACTGAAGCTTTCTTT. It yields the protein CASKAGGYNTEAFF.

J is TRBJ1-1 and V is TRBV15, with 9 positions matching TRBD1. There are 17 residues in the CDR3. The V gene end was trimmed by 0 bases and the J gene end by 2 bases; junction bases not matched to a gene: 7. Germline V gene lookup returns CDR1 LNHNV and CDR2 YYDKDF (reference sequence). The CDR3 sequence is CATSRDRDRDRNTEAFF. CDR3 DNA: TGTGCCACCAGCAGAGACCGGGACAGGGATCGTAACACTGAAGCTTTCTTT. Filled out from reference TRBV15 and TRBJ1-1, the complete variable domain reads DAMVIQNPRYQVTQFGKPVTLSCSQTLNHNVMYWYQQKSSQAPKLLFHYYDKDFNNEADTPDNFQSRRPNTSFCFLDIRSPGLGDTAMYLCATSRDRDRDRNTEAFFGQGTRLTVV.

The chain joins TRBV2 to TRBJ2-2; D remains unclear. Trimming pared 6 bases from V and 4 bases from J, leaving 12 bases between. The CDR3 is 14 amino acids. The germline V gene has CDR1 SNHLY and CDR2 FYNNEI. In DNA, the CDR3 is TGTGCCAGCAGCCGGGCCGAGGCCACCGGGGAGCTGTTTTTT. Protein product: CASSRAEATGELFF. Filled out from reference TRBV2 and TRBJ2-2, the complete variable domain reads EPEVTQTPSHQVTQMGQEVILRCVPISNHLYFYWYRQILGQKVEFLVSFYNNEISEKSEIFDDQFSVERPDGSNFTLKIRSTKLEDSAMYFCASSRAEATGELFFGEGSRLTVL.